One sample yielded the 3 T cell receptor beta chains listed below, sequenced in a study of shared clonotypes between healthy human individuals (dated by TCRdb to 2019 to 2021). The library was made by the immunoSEQ multiplex PCR assay. What TCRdb holds here is the immuneACCESS table cut down to in-frame rearrangements. Part of the clones is not present; checked against another copy, under half of the missing clones reflect an unresolved V gene, and the others are unexplained. The sample includes around 2.5 million clones, with 93% observed a single time. Of the sample, 0.36% falls within the top ten clones. The sample consisted of naive CD4+ T cells from PBMCs. Interpreted using the paper, the cell subset or site label stands for: CD45RA+ positively selected. All receptors come from a man aged 18-30 years in good health. Some clones in this sample may be carry-over from other donors' samples.

This sequence joins TRBV4-1 and TRBJ2-6; possible D gene TRBD1, 6 bases. This CDR3 comprises 20 residues. The V gene lost 1 base and the J gene lost 0 bases, with 19 bases spanning the gap. Germline CDR1 reads MGHRA; CDR2 reads YSYEKL. DNA of the CDR3: TGCGCCAGCAGCCAAGTCTCCTCCGGCAGGGGTTACTCTGGGGCCAACGTCCTGACTTTC. It codes for CASSQVSSGRGYSGANVLTF.

The chain uses TRBV7-9 and TRBJ1-5; 9 bases agree with TRBD1. Looked up from germline, CDR1 is SEHNR and CDR2 is FQNEAQ (reference sequence). This CDR3 region has 15 residues. Trimming removed 10 bases from V and 0 bases from J; junction bases left unmatched: 7. The CDR3 DNA reads TGTGCCACCGGGACAGGGAGTTATAGCAATCAGCCCCAGCATTTT. Protein sequence: CATGTGSYSNQPQHF.

The chain recombines TRBV27 with TRBJ1-2, with D possibly TRBD1 on 6 matching bases. The germline gives CDR1 MNHEY, CDR2 SMNVEV (reference sequence). The CDR3 runs 13 residues. Trimming cost V 10 bases and J 5 bases, with 17 bases left between them. This chain's CDR3 is CATQSTGGYGYTF. In DNA form, the CDR3 reads TGTGCCACCCAGTCGACAGGCGGGTATGGCTACACCTTC.